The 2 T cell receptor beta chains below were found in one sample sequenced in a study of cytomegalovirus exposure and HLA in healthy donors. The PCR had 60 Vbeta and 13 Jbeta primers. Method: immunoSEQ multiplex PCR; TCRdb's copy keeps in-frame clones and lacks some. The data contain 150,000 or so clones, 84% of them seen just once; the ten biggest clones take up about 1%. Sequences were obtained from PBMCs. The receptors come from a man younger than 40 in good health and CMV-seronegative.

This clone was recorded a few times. The CDR3 reads CASSPGQVHTGELFF. The DNA of the CDR3 is TGTGCCAGCAGCCCGGGACAGGTCCACACCGGGGAGCTGTTTTTT. V is TRBV6-1 and J is TRBJ2-2; 8 positions agree with TRBD1. The length of the CDR3 is 15 residues. V shed 6 bases and J 3 bases; nucleotides not matched to a gene: 6. Germline loops: CDR1 MNHNS, CDR2 SASEGT.

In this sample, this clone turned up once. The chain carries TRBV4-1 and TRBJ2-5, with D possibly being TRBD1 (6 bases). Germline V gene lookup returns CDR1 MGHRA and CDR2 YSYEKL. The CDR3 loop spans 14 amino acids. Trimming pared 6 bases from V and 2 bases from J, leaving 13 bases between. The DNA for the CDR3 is TGCGCCAGCAGGGACACAGGGTGGCAAGAGACCCAGTACTTC. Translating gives CASRDTGWQETQYF.